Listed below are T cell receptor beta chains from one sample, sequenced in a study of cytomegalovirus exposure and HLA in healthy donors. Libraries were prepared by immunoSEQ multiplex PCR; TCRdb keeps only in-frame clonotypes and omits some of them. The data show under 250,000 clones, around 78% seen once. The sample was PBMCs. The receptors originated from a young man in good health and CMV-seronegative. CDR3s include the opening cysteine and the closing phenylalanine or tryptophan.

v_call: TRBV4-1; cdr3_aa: CASSRMDRSTDTQYF
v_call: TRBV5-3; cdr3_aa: CARSLRQHNQPQHF
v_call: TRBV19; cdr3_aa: CASSISGDGPLHF
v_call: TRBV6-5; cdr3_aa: CASSPGTPTYNEQFF
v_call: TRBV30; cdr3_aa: CAWSREKGTPSYGYTF
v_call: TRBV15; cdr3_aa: CATSRGTGGSLTEAFF
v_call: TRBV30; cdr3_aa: CAWSWGDSSNQPQHF
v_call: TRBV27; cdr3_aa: CASSLSGTGETQYF
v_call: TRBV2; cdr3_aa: CASSEALGQNEQYF
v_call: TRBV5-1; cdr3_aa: CASSLSLDRAYEQYF
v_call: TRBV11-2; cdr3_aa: CASSIGTSGTYEQYF
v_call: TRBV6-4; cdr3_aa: CASSESREQYF
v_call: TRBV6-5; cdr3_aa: CASSYGGQGTDTQYF